This record concerns one TCR beta chain sequence. The data were taken from a study of T-cell memory formation after mild COVID-19. V shed 0 bases and J shed 5 bases, with 22 bases lying between them. The CDR3 extends over 17 amino acids. Germline values: CDR1 DFQATT, CDR2 SNEGSKA (reference sequence). Constant-segment-primed 5'RACE gave TCR alpha and TCR beta cDNA libraries with sample barcodes and UMIs. MiXCR, run by TCRdb on the 5' RACE reads, gives a single entry per CDR3 protein. The sample contains roughly 150,000 distinct CDR3 sequences, about 14% of which appear only once. The sequence derives from an adult woman who had mild COVID-19 (a few samples of this study predate the infection). Cell type and time point are not known. Sequencing was done on a sample of PBMCs or a T cell subset sorted from them (not recorded which). V gene TRBV20-1 combines with J gene TRBJ2-5; D gene ambiguous. The CDR3 DNA reads TGCAGTGCTAGAGATCCCCAGGTCGCCCATGAGCAGGAGACCCAGTACTTC. Protein: CSARDPQVAHEQETQYF.